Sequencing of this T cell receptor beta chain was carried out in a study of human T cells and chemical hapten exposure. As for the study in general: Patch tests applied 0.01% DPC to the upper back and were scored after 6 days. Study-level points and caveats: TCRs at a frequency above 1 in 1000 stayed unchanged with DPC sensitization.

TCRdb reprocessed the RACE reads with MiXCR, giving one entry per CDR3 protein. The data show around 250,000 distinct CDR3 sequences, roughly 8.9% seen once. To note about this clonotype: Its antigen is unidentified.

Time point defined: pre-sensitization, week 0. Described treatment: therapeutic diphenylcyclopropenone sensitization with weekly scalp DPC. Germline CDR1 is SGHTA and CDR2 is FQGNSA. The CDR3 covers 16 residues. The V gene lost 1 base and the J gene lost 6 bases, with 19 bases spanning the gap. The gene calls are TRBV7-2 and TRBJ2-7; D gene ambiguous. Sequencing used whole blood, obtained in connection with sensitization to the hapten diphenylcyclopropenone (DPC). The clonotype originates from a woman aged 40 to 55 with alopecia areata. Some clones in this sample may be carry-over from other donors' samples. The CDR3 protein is CASSLVGSQISSEQYF. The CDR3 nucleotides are TGTGCCAGCAGCTTAGTAGGAAGTCAGATTTCTTCCGAGCAGTACTTC.